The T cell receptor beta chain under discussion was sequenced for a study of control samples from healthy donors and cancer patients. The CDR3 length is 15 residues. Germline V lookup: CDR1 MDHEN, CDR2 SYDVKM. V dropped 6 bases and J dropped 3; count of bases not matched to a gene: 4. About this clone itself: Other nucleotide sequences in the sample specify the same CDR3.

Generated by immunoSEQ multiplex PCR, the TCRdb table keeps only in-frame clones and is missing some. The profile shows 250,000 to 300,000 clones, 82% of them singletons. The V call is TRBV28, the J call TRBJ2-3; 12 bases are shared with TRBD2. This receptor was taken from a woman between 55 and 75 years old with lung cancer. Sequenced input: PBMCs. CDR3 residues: CASSLGLAGTDTQYF. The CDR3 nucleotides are TGTGCCAGCAGCCTGGGACTAGCGGGTACAGATACGCAGTATTTT.